This TCR beta chain was sequenced during a study of CD8 T cells in ankylosing spondylitis. With 0 bases removed from V and 2 bases from J, the gap between germline ends came to 8 bases. The length of the CDR3 is 13 residues. Germline V gene data show CDR1 as DFQATT and CDR2 as SNEGSKA (reference sequence). The table lists this clonotype with many counts. Its antigen is still unknown. Scientists made TCR beta libraries using quantitative 5'-RACE with molecular barcodes. TCRdb processed the 5' RACE reads anew with MiXCR; each CDR3 protein has one entry. The sample yields hundreds of thousands of distinct CDR3 sequences, around 11% seen once. Overall study findings and caveats: What seemed typical of ankylosing spondylitis blood was a TCR beta motif built from eight highly homologous variants.

The specimen was blood, either unsorted or a sorted T cell fraction (not recorded which). The receptor was isolated from a male donor with ankylosing spondylitis. The rearrangement joins TRBV20-1 to TRBJ2-7; D gene unclear. This CDR3 is CSAREGGAYEQYF. The CDR3 DNA is TGCAGTGCTAGAGAGGGCGGAGCCTACGAGCAGTACTTC.